The 2 T cell receptor beta chains below come from one sample, sequenced in a study of preoperative IRX-2 immunotherapy in early breast cancer. Assay used: immunoSEQ multiplex PCR; TCRdb lists only in-frame clones, some missing. The sample holds about 23,000 clones, 75% to 90% seen once. Treatment described: preoperative locoregional IRX-2 cytokine immunotherapy. Sequenced material: tumor tissue, taken after IRX-2 immunotherapy. These receptors were obtained from a human donor with breast cancer.

This clone has more than one count but fewer than ten. V usage is TRBV20-1 and J usage is TRBJ2-7, with a tentative D call TRBD2 (5 bases). CDR1 and CDR2 from the germline V gene are DFQATT and SNEGSKA (reference sequence). The CDR3 covers 11 residues. Trimming left V 6 bases short and J 4 bases short, with 10 bases between. The CDR3 loop is CSASGGYEQYF. Written as DNA, the CDR3 is TGCAGTGCCTCCGGCGGGTACGAGCAGTACTTC.

The CDR3 DNA reads as TGTGCCAGCAGCTCGGGACAGGTTTATGGCTACACCTTC. It specifies CASSSGQVYGYTF. The rearrangement joins TRBV7-2 to TRBJ1-2; TRBD1 agrees at 8 bases. The germline CDR1 and CDR2 sequences are SGHTA and FQGNSA. V gave up 4 bases and J gave up 5 bases; unmatched junction bases: 3. There are 13 residues in the CDR3. The whole variable domain, remainder taken from reference TRBV7-2 and TRBJ1-2, is GAGVSQSPSNKVTEKGKDVELRCDPISGHTALYWYRQSLGQGLEFLIYFQGNSAPDKSGLPSDRFSAERTGGSVSTLTIQRTQQEDSAVYLCASSSGQVYGYTFGSGTRLTVV.